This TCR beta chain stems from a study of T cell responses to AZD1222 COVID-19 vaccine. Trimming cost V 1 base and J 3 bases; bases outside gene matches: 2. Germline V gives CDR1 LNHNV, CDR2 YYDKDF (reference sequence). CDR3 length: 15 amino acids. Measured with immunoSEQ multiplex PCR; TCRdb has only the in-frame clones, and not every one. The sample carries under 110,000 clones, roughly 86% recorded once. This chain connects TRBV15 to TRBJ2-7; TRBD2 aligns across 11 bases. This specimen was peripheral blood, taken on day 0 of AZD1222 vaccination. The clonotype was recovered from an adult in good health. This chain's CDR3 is CATSRVAGGFYEQYF. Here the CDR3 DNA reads TGTGCCACCAGCAGAGTAGCGGGAGGGTTCTACGAGCAGTACTTC.